The rows below give T cell receptor beta chains drawn from one sample of a study of T cell changes during pregnancy in multiple sclerosis. Assay: immunoSEQ multiplex PCR; the TCRdb copy retains only in-frame clones and omits some. The table includes around 30,000 clones, roughly 90% detected once. The specimen comprised CD8+ T cells from peripheral blood mononuclear cells, sampled in the third trimester of pregnancy. The receptors were gathered from a female donor with multiple sclerosis, enrolled in a pregnancy study. Both conserved end residues are part of each CDR3. D genes are given only for firm matches. Size tells how often a clone was seen (once, few, many) or the class of an expanded clone, and some rows leave it out.

J gene | clone size | V gene | D gene | CDR3 DNA | CDR3 protein
TRBJ2-2 | NA | TRBV7-9 | TRBD2 | TGTGCCAGCAGCTTACCACTAGCGGGGGCGAACACCGGGGAGCTGTTTTTT | CASSLPLAGANTGELFF
TRBJ1-2 | NA | TRBV6-4 | NA | TGTGCCAGCAGTCCCCACGGGGGGGAAAGCTATGGCTACACCTTC | CASSPHGGESYGYTF
TRBJ1-5 | NA | TRBV7-9 | NA | TGTGCCAGCAGCGGAGGGGACCGCAATCAGCCCCAGCATTTT | CASSGGDRNQPQHF
TRBJ1-3 | NA | TRBV13 | TRBD1 | TGTGCCAGCAGCTCCACTTTCGGGGACAGGGATTTTTATGGAAACACCATATATTTT | CASSSTFGDRDFYGNTIYF
TRBJ1-2 | NA | TRBV10-3 | NA | TGTGCCATCAGTGAACACCTTGGCTACACCTTC | CAISEHLGYTF
TRBJ2-7 | NA | TRBV14 | TRBD2 | TGTGCCAGCAGTGGGAGGGGAGGCTACGAGCAGTACTTC | CASSGRGGYEQYF
TRBJ2-3 | NA | TRBV5-1 | NA | TGCGCCAGCAGCTTGGAAAGGGGCGGCACAGATACGCAGTATTTT | CASSLERGGTDTQYF
TRBJ2-3 | NA | TRBV6-6 | NA | TGTGCCAGCAGGGAACAGGGTCCAGATACGCAGTATTTT | CASREQGPDTQYF
TRBJ2-6 | NA | TRBV2 | NA | TGTGCCACCCTCCAGGGGCGCGGTGGGGCCAACGTCCTGACTTTC | CATLQGRGGANVLTF
TRBJ1-2 | NA | TRBV5-6 | TRBD1 | TGTGCCAGCAGCTCCACAGGGGGCGGCTATGGCTACACCTTC | CASSSTGGGYGYTF
TRBJ2-1 | NA | TRBV9 | TRBD2 | TGTGCCAGCAGCGTAGCTCGGTCTAGCGGGGGGGTATACAATGAGCAGTTCTTC | CASSVARSSGGVYNEQFF
TRBJ1-2 | NA | TRBV5-5 | TRBD1 | TGTGCCAGCAGCGTGGTACAGGGGGACTATGGCTACACCTTC | CASSVVQGDYGYTF
TRBJ2-7 | NA | TRBV7-9 | NA | TGTGCCAGCAGCTTAGATGGGAGTCCCTACGAGCAGTACTTC | CASSLDGSPYEQYF
TRBJ2-3 | NA | TRBV25-1 | TRBD1 | TGTGCCAGCAGTGAATATTTCCCTACAGGGGGCACGGCAGATACGCAGTATTTT | CASSEYFPTGGTADTQYF
TRBJ1-2 | NA | TRBV27 | NA | TGTGCCAGCTCTAGCAGGGAGGAATATGGCTACACCTTC | CASSSREEYGYTF
TRBJ2-1 | NA | TRBV4-3 | TRBD2 | TGCGCCAGCAGCCAAGATCCAACTAGCGGGGGGTCTCCCTTAGAGAATGAGCAGTTCTTC | CASSQDPTSGGSPLENEQFF
TRBJ2-7 | NA | TRBV11-2 | TRBD1 | TGTGCCAGCAGAGAAACAGGGACAGACAAGCAGTACTTC | CASRETGTDKQYF
TRBJ1-3 | NA | TRBV15 | NA | TGTGCCACCAGCAGAGATCCCGGGAGCTCTGGAAACACCATATATTTT | CATSRDPGSSGNTIYF
TRBJ2-5 | NA | TRBV6-5 | NA | TGTGCCAGCACCACAGGACCGCAACAAGAGACCCAGTACTTC | CASTTGPQQETQYF
TRBJ1-1 | NA | TRBV30 | TRBD1 | TGTGCCTGGAGTGAGACAGGGTATGAAGCTTTCTTT | CAWSETGYEAFF
TRBJ2-1 | NA | TRBV6-4 | TRBD2 | TGTGCCAGCATCCCCGAGGGAGCGGGGGGGCCCTACAATGAGCAGTTCTTC | CASIPEGAGGPYNEQFF
TRBJ1-1 | NA | TRBV10-3 | TRBD1 | TGTGCCATCAGAGGGGACAGGGCCCTCACTGAAGCTTTCTTT | CAIRGDRALTEAFF
TRBJ1-2 | NA | TRBV29-1 | NA | TGCAGCGTTTGGGCCAGTGACTATGGCTACACCTTC | CSVWASDYGYTF
TRBJ2-2 | NA | TRBV4-3 | TRBD2 | TGCGCCAGCAGCCGGTTAGCGGGGGGGAACACCGGGGAGCTGTTTTTT | CASSRLAGGNTGELFF
TRBJ2-5 | NA | TRBV9 | TRBD2 | TGTGCCAGCAGCTCGCGACTAGCGGAAGAGACCCAGTACTTC | CASSSRLAEETQYF
TRBJ2-2 | NA | TRBV9 | NA | TGTGCCAGCAGCGTGGCGACACTTTTCACCGGGGAGCTGTTTTTT | CASSVATLFTGELFF
TRBJ1-2 | once | TRBV29-1 | NA | TGCAGCGTTGAGCCGGGGAATAACTATGGCTACACCTTC | CSVEPGNNYGYTF
TRBJ2-7 | NA | TRBV11-2 | NA | TGTGCCAGCAGTTCAGGATCAGCCTACGAGCAGTACTTC | CASSSGSAYEQYF
TRBJ2-1 | once | TRBV5-1 | TRBD2 | TGCGCCAGCAGCTTGGGCGGGGGGGCCTCTGAGCAGTTCTTC | CASSLGGGASEQFF
TRBJ2-3 | NA | TRBV5-4 | NA | TGTGCCACCTATATCGACGGCCGGAGGTTCGATACGCAGTATTTT | CATYIDGRRFDTQYF
TRBJ1-5 | NA | TRBV10-3 | NA | TGTGCCATCAGTGATGCGCTCCCGATCCATGATGCCCCGCAGCCCCAGCATTTT | CAISDALPIHDAPQPQHF
TRBJ1-4 | NA | TRBV11-2 | NA | TGTGCCAGCAGCTTAGAAAGAGGGGGACGGGGTGAAAAACTGTTTTTT | CASSLERGGRGEKLFF
TRBJ1-5 | NA | TRBV2 | TRBD1 | TGTGCCGGATCCGGGACAGGTGATAATCAGCCCCAGCATTTT | CAGSGTGDNQPQHF
TRBJ1-3 | NA | TRBV7-9 | NA | TGTGCCAGCAGCTTATTGGCGGCCCAAGGAAACACCATATATTTT | CASSLLAAQGNTIYF
TRBJ2-7 | NA | TRBV11-2 | TRBD2 | TGTGCCAGCAGCTACTCGGGGGGGGGCTCCTACGAGCAGTACTTC | CASSYSGGGSYEQYF
TRBJ1-5 | NA | TRBV21-1 | NA | TGTGCCAGCATCGTACAGGGGGCGGGTCAGCCCCAGCATTTT | CASIVQGAGQPQHF
TRBJ2-7 | NA | TRBV5-6 | TRBD2 | TGTGCCAGCAGCTTGCCTAGCGGGGCCCAGTACTTC | CASSLPSGAQYF
TRBJ2-4 | NA | TRBV5-1 | TRBD2 | TGCGCCAGCAGCTTCTCGGCGGGGGGTCCCAAAAACATTCAGTACTTC | CASSFSAGGPKNIQYF
TRBJ2-4 | NA | TRBV11-1 | NA | TGTGCCAGCAGCTTAGTAGGGGTGGCAGTCCAGTACTTC | CASSLVGVAVQYF
TRBJ1-5 | NA | TRBV27 | TRBD1 | TGTGCCAGCAGTCTAGGACAGGCCAATCAGCCCCAGCATTTT | CASSLGQANQPQHF
TRBJ2-1 | NA | TRBV6-4 | TRBD1 | TGTGCCAGCAGTGACTCACCGGGACAGGGGGAGGATGAGCAGTTCTTC | CASSDSPGQGEDEQFF
TRBJ1-4 | NA | TRBV19 | NA | TGTGCCAGTAGTATCGGCAGGGTCGACGAAAAACTGTTTTTT | CASSIGRVDEKLFF
TRBJ1-4 | NA | TRBV29-1 | TRBD1 | TGCAGCGTTTTGCTATCCACAGGGGCAACTAATGAAAAACTGTTTTTT | CSVLLSTGATNEKLFF
TRBJ1-5 | NA | TRBV6-6 | NA | TGTGCCAGCAGCCCATTACAAGGGGTCGTCGATCAGCCCCAGCATTTT | CASSPLQGVVDQPQHF
TRBJ2-6 | NA | TRBV7-9 | TRBD2 | TGTGCCAGCAGCTTATGGGGGGGTCCTTCCTCTGGGGCCAACGTCCTGACTTTC | CASSLWGGPSSGANVLTF
TRBJ2-7 | NA | TRBV2 | TRBD1 | TGTGCCAGCAGTGAAGTAGTAAGGACAGGGGTTTCCTACGAGCAGTACTTC | CASSEVVRTGVSYEQYF
TRBJ1-5 | NA | TRBV15 | TRBD1 | TGTGCCACCAGCAGAGTTCGGACAGGCGATCAGCCCCAGCATTTT | CATSRVRTGDQPQHF
TRBJ1-6 | NA | TRBV30 | NA | TGTGCCTGTAGTGGCGGAAATAATTCACCCCTCCACTTT | CACSGGNNSPLHF
TRBJ2-3 | NA | TRBV7-9 | NA | TGTGCCAGCAGCTCTCCACAGAACACAGATACGCAGTATTTT | CASSSPQNTDTQYF
TRBJ2-1 | NA | TRBV18 | TRBD2 | TGTGCCAGCTCACCACAGGGGACTAGCGGGAATGAGCAGTTCTTC | CASSPQGTSGNEQFF
TRBJ2-1 | NA | TRBV5-4 | NA | TGTGCCAGCAGCTTGGGATCGCCCAGGGTGGGCAATGAGCAGTTCTTC | CASSLGSPRVGNEQFF
TRBJ2-3 | NA | TRBV4-2 | TRBD2 | TGTGCCAGCGGACCTTCAGCGGGGGGCCGGGAGCAGTATTTT | CASGPSAGGREQYF
TRBJ1-2 | NA | TRBV2 | TRBD1 | TGTGCCATGCTTGGGACAGATGGCTACACCTTC | CAMLGTDGYTF
TRBJ1-3 | NA | TRBV7-9 | NA | TGTGCCAGCAGCTTAGTCGGGTCTGGAAACACCATATATTTT | CASSLVGSGNTIYF